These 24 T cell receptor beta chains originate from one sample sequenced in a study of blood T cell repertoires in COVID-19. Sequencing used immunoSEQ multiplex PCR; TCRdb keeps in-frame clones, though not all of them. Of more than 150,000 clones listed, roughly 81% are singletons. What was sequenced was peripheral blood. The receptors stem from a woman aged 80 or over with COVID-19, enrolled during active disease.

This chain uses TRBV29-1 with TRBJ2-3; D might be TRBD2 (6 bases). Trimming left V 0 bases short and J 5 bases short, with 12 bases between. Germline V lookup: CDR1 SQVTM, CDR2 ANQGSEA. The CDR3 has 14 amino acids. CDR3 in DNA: TGCAGCGTTGAAGAGGGGGGTCATGGAGATACGCAGTATTTT. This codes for CSVEEGGHGDTQYF.

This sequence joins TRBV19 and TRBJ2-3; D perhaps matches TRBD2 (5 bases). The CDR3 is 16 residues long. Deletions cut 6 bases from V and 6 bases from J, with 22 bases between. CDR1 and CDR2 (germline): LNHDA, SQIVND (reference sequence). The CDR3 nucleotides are TGTGCCAGTAGCATACCCCAGACGGGAAATGGGGATACGCAGTATTTT. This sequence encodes CASSIPQTGNGDTQYF.

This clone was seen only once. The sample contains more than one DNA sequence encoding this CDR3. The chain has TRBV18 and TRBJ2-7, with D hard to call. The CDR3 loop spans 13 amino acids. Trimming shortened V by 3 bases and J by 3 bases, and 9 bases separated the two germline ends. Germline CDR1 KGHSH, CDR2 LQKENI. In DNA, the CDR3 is TGTGCCAGCTCACCCCGGCAGGACTACGAGCAGTACTTC. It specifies CASSPRQDYEQYF.

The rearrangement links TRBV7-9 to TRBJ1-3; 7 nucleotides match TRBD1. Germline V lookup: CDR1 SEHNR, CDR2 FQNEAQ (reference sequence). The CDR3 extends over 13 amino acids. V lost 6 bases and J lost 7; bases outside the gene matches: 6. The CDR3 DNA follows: TGTGCCAGCAGGGGGATGACAGGGAACACCATATATTTT. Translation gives CASRGMTGNTIYF.

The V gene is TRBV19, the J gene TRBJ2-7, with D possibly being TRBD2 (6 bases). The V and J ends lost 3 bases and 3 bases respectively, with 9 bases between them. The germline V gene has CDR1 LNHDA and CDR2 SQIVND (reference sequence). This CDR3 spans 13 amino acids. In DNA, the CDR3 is TGTGCCAGTAGTATTGGAGGGGACTACGAGCAGTACTTC. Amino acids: CASSIGGDYEQYF. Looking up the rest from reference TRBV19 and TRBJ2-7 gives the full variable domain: DGGITQSPKYLFRKEGQNVTLSCEQNLNHDAMYWYRQDPGQGLRLIYYSQIVNDFQKGDIAEGYSVSREKKESFPLTVTSAQKNPTAFYLCASSIGGDYEQYFGPGTRLTVT.

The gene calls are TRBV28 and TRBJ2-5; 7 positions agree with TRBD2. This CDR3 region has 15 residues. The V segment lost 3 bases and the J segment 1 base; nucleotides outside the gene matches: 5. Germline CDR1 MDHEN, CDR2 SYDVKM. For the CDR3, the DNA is TGTGCCAGCAGTTTTTTGGGGGGGGGCCAAGAGACCCAGTACTTC. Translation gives CASSFLGGGQETQYF.

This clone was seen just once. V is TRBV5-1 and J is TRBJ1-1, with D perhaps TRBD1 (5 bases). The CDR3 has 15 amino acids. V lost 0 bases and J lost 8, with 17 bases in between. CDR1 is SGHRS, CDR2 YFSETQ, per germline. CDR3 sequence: CASSLVAGPSGEAFF. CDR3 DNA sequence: TGCGCCAGCAGCTTGGTGGCGGGGCCCTCAGGGGAAGCTTTCTTT.

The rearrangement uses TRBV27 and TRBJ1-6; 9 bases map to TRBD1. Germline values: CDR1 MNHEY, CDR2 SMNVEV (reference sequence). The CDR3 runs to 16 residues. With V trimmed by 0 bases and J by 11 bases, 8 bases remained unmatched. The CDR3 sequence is CASSLSQGARVAPLHF. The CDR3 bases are TGTGCCAGCAGTTTATCACAGGGGGCTCGGGTGGCACCCCTCCACTTT.

The CDR3 region has the DNA TGTGCCACCAGTGCCAGGGAGAACACTGAAGCTTTCTTT. Its translation: CATSARENTEAFF. The J gene is TRBJ1-1, the V gene TRBV24-1, with D perhaps matching TRBD1 (5 bases). Deletions cut 5 bases from V and 1 base from J, with 7 bases between. CDR1 and CDR2 (germline): KGHDR, SFDVKD. CDR3 length: 13 amino acids.

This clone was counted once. The CDR3 here is CSVEDQGGEGYTF. The DNA for the CDR3 is TGCAGCGTTGAAGATCAGGGAGGGGAAGGCTACACCTTC. The chain is built from TRBV29-1 and TRBJ1-2; D is perhaps TRBD1 (5 bases). Per germline, CDR1 SQVTM and CDR2 ANQGSEA. The germline V and J ends were trimmed by 0 bases and 8 bases, with 13 bases remaining between them. The CDR3 sequence is 13 residues long.

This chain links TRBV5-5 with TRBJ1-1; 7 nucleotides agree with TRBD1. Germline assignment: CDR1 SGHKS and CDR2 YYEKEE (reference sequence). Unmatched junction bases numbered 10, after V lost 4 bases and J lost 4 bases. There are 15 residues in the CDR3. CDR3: CASSVLQGDGTEAFF. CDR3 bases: TGTGCCAGCAGCGTACTTCAGGGGGACGGCACTGAAGCTTTCTTT.

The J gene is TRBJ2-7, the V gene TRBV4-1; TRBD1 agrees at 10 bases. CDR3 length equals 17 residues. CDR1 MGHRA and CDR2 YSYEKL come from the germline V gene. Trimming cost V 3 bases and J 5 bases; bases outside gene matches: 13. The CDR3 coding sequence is TGCGCCAGCAGCCATTACGCCAGTCGGGACAGGGGCCACGAGCAGTACTTC. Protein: CASSHYASRDRGHEQYF.

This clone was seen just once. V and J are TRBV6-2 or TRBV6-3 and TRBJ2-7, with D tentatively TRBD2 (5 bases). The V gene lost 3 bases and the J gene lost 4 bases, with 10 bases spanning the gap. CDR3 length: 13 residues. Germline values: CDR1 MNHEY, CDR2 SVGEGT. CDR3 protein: CASSYGRLYEQYF. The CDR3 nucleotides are TGTGCCAGCAGTTATGGCAGACTATACGAGCAGTACTTC.

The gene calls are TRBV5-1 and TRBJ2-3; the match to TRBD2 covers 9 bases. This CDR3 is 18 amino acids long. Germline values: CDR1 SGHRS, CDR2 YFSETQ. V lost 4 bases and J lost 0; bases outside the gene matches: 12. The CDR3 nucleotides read TGCGCCAGCAGCGATGAGCGGGGGGCCTCCCCCAGCACAGATACGCAGTATTTT. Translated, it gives CASSDERGASPSTDTQYF.

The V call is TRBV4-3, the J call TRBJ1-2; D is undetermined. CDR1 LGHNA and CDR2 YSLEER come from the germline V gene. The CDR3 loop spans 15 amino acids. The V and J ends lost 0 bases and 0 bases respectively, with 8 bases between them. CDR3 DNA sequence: TGCGCCAGCAGCCAAGAAATTCTTTCTAACTATGGCTACACCTTC. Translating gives CASSQEILSNYGYTF.

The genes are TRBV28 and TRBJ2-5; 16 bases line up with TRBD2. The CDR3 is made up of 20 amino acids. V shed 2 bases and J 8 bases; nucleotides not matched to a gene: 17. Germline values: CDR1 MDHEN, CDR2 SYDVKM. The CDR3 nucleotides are TGTGCCAGCAGTTTAGGGCCGGGTCAATACGGGACTAGCGGGAGGGATACCCAGTACTTC. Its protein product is CASSLGPGQYGTSGRDTQYF.

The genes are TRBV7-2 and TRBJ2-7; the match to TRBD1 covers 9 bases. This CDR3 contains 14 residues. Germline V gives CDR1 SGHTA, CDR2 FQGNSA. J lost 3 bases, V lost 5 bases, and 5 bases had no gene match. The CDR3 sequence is CASSAGTGNYEQYF. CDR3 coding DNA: TGTGCCAGCAGCGCCGGGACAGGGAACTACGAGCAGTACTTC.

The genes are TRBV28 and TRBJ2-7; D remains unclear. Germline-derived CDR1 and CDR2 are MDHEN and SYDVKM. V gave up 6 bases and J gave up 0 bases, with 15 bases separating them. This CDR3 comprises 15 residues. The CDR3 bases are TGTGCCAGCAGCATCCAGAACAGCTACTCCTACGAGCAGTACTTC. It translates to CASSIQNSYSYEQYF.

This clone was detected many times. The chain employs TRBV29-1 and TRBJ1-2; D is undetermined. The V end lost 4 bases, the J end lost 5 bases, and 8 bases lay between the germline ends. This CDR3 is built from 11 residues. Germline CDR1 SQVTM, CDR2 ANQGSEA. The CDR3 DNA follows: TGCAGCGTTGTCGCGCTGTATGGCTACACCTTC. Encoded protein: CSVVALYGYTF.

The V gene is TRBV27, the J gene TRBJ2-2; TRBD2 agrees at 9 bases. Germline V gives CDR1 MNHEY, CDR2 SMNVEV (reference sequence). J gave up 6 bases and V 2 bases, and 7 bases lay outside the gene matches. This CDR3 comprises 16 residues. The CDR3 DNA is TGTGCCAGCAGTTTAACCCAGCGGGGGGCCTCCGGGGAGCTGTTTTTT. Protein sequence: CASSLTQRGASGELFF.

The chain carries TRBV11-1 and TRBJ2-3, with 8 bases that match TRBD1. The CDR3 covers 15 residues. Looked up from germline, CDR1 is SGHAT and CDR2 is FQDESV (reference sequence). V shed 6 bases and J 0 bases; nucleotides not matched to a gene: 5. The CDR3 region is CASSGGQVSTDTQYF. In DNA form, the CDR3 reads TGTGCCAGCAGTGGGGGACAGGTTAGCACAGATACGCAGTATTTT.

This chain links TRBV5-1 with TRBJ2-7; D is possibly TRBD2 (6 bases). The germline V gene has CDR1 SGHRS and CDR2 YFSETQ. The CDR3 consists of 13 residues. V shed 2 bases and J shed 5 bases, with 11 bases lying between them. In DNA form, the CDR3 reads TGCGCCAGCAGCTTATCCCGGGAGAACGAGCAGTACTTC. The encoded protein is CASSLSRENEQYF. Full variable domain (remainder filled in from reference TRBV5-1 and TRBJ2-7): KAGVTQTPRYLIKTRGQQVTLSCSPISGHRSVSWYQQTPGQGLQFLFEYFSETQRNKGNFPGRFSGRQFSNSRSEMNVSTLELGDSALYLCASSLSRENEQYFGPGTRLTVT.

The CDR3 nucleotides are TGTGCCAGCAGCCCTAGACTGAGCGGGAGAGTGGAAGAGCAGTACTTC. It codes for CASSPRLSGRVEEQYF. The rearrangement joins TRBV5-5 to TRBJ2-7; 8 positions match TRBD2. Trimming removed 4 bases from V and 7 bases from J; junction bases left unmatched: 16. Germline V gene sequence: CDR1 SGHKS, CDR2 YYEKEE (reference sequence). The CDR3 contains 16 residues.

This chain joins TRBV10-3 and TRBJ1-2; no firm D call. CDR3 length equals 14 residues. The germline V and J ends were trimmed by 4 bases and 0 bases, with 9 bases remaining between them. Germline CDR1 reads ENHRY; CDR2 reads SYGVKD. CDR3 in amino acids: CAISATPPNYGYTF. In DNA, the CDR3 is TGTGCCATCAGTGCGACACCCCCTAACTATGGCTACACCTTC.